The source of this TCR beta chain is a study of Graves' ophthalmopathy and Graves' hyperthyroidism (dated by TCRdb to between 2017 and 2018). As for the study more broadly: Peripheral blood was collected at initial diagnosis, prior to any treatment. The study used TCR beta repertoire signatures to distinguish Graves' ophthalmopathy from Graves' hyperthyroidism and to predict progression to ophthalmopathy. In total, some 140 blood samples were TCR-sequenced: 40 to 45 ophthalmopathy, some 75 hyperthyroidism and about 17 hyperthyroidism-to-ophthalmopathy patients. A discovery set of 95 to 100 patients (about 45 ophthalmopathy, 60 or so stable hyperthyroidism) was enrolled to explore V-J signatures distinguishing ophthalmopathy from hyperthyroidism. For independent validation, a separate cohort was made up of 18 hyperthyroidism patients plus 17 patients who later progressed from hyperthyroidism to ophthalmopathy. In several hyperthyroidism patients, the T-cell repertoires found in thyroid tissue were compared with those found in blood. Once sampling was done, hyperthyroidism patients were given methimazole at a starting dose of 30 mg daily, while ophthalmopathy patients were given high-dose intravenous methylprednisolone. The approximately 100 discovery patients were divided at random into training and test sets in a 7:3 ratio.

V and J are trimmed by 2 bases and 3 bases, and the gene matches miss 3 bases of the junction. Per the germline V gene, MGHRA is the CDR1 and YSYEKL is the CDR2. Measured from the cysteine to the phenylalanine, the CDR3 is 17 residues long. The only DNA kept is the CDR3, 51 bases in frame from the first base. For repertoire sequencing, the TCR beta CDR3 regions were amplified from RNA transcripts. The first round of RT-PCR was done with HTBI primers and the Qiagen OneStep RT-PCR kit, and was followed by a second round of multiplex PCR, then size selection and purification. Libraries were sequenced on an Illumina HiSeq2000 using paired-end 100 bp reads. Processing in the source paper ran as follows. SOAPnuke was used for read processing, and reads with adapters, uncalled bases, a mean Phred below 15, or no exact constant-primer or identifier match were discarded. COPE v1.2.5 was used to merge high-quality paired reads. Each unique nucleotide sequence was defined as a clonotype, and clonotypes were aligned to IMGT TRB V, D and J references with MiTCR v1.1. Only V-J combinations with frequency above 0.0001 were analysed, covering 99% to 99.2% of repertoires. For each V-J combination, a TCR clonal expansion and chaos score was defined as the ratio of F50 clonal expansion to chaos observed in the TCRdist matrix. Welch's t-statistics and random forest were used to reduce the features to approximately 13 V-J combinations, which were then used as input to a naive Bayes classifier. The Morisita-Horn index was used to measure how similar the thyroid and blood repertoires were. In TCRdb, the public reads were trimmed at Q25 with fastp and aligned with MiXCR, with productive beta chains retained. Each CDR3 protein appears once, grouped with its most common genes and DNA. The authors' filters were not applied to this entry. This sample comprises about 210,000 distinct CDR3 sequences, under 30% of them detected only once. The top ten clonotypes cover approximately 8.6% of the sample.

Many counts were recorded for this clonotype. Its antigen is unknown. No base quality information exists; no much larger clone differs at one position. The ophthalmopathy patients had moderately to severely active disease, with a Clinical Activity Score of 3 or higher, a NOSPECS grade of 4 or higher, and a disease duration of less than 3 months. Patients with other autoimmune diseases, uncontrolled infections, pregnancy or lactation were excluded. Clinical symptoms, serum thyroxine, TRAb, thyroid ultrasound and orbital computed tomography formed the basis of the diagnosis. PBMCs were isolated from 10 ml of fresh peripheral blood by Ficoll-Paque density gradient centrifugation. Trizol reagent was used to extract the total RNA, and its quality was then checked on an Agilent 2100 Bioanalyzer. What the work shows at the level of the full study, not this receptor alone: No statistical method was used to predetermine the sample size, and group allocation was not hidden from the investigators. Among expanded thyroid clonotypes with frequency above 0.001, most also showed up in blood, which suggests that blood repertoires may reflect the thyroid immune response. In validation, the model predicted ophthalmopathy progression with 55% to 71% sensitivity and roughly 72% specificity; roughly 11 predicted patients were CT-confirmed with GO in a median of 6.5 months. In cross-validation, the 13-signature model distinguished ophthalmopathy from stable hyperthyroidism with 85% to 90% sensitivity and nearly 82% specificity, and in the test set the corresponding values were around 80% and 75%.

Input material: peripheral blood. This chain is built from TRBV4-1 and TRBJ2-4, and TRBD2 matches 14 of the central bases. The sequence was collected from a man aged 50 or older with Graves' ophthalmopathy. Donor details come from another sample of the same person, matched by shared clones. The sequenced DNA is TGCGCCAGCAGCCAACCTGGACTAGCGGGAGGCAAAAACATTCAGTACTTC. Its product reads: CASSQPGLAGGKNIQYF.